Following are 14 T cell receptor beta chains from one sample sequenced in a study of shared clonotypes between healthy human individuals. Sequenced by immunoSEQ multiplex PCR; TCRdb stores in-frame clones only, minus some. Seen here are millions of clones, roughly 91% observed once, and the top ten hold under 2%. Selected positively for CCR7 and CD45RO-negative, naive CD8 cells excluded terminally differentiated effector memory CD45RA+ cells. The specimen sequenced was naive CD8+ T cells from PBMCs. These receptors were taken from a man aged 18 to 35 in good health. Some clones in this sample may be carry-over from other donors' samples.

The V and J genes are TRBV11-2 and TRBJ2-1; 10 bases align to TRBD2. Germline V gene sequence: CDR1 SGHAT, CDR2 FQNNGV. The CDR3 is 17 amino acids. Trimming took 5 bases from V and 4 from J; bases not matched to a gene: 11. The CDR3 DNA reads TGTGCCAGCAGCACGCGTCAGAGCGGGAGGGCGTACAATGAGCAGTTCTTC. This gives the protein CASSTRQSGRAYNEQFF.

The genes are TRBV25-1 and TRBJ2-6; perhaps TRBD1 as D (5 bases). Germline V gene sequence: CDR1 MGHDK, CDR2 SYGVNS. Trimming pared 8 bases from V and 4 bases from J, leaving 12 bases between. The CDR3 runs 14 residues. Here the CDR3 reads CASQPGSGANVLTF. CDR3 coding DNA: TGTGCCAGCCAGCCAGGGTCAGGGGCCAACGTCCTGACTTTC.

This rearrangement joins TRBV6-5 to TRBJ2-1, with 16 bases aligning to TRBD2. The V gene's germline CDR1 is MNHEY and CDR2 SVGAGI. This CDR3 region has 15 residues. The trim removed 6 bases at V and 7 bases at J, leaving 3 bases unmatched. The CDR3 DNA sequence: TGTGCCAGCAGCGCGGGACTAGCGGGAGGGAATGAGCAGTTCTTC. Amino acid sequence: CASSAGLAGGNEQFF.

V usage is TRBV6-4 and J usage is TRBJ2-2; 12 positions agree with TRBD1. The ends lost 4 bases at V and 0 bases at J; junction bases unmatched: 12. In germline, CDR1 is MRHNA, CDR2 SNTAGT. CDR3 length equals 20 residues. CDR3 region: CASSATGTGGVVANTGELFF. DNA for the CDR3: TGTGCCAGCAGTGCCACCGGGACAGGGGGCGTAGTCGCGAACACCGGGGAGCTGTTTTTT.

The genes are TRBV9 and TRBJ2-4; 7 bases fit TRBD2. Germline loops: CDR1 SGDLS, CDR2 YYNGEE. The CDR3 totals 14 residues. Trimming cost V 3 bases and J 5 bases; bases outside gene matches: 5. CDR3 sequence (DNA): TGTGCCAGCAGCGAGAGCGGGACTGAAAACATTCAGTACTTC. It translates to CASSESGTENIQYF.

V and J are TRBV28 and TRBJ2-3, with TRBD1 matching over 7 bases. The CDR3 is 18 residues long. Germline V gene data show CDR1 as MDHEN and CDR2 as SYDVKM. V shed 3 bases and J 4 bases; nucleotides not matched to a gene: 16. The CDR3 protein is CASSLLMPTGLDADTQYF. CDR3 bases: TGTGCCAGCAGTTTGCTTATGCCGACAGGGCTCGACGCAGATACGCAGTATTTT.

Note on this clone: The identical CDR3 is also encoded by other nucleotide sequences in the sample. This chain links TRBV7-9 with TRBJ1-2; D call uncertain. The CDR3 runs to 13 residues. The germline V gene encodes CDR1 SEHNR and CDR2 FQNEAQ (reference sequence). The ends were cut back, 1 base at V and 0 bases at J, with 3 bases in the middle. In DNA form, the CDR3 reads TGTGCCAGCAGCTTAGGAGCTAACTATGGCTACACCTTC. This codes for CASSLGANYGYTF.

The chain employs TRBV9 and TRBJ2-5; 10 bases fit TRBD2. With V trimmed by 3 bases and J by 5 bases, 1 base remained unmatched. Germline values: CDR1 SGDLS, CDR2 YYNGEE. CDR3 length: 13 residues. The CDR3 nucleotides are TGTGCCAGCAGCGGGGGACTAGCGGAGACCCAGTACTTC. It translates to CASSGGLAETQYF.

V is TRBV5-4 and J is TRBJ1-2, with D hard to call. The CDR3 covers 15 residues. The V end was cut by 0 bases, the J end by 4 bases, with 13 bases between. CDR1 and CDR2 from the germline V gene are SGHNT and YYREEE (reference sequence). CDR3 bases: TGTGCCAGCAGCTTGGTGGGTGGAGGCGGCTATGGCTACACCTTC. Protein product: CASSLVGGGGYGYTF.

This sequence joins TRBV4-1 and TRBJ1-2; D remains ambiguous. The length of the CDR3 is 16 residues. The V gene lost 0 bases and the J gene lost 3 bases, with 14 bases spanning the gap. Germline CDR1 MGHRA, CDR2 YSYEKL. The DNA of the CDR3 is TGCGCCAGCAGCCAAGATCTCGGGGTTTATGACTATGGCTACACCTTC. Amino acid sequence: CASSQDLGVYDYGYTF.

This chain links TRBV7-9 with TRBJ2-7; 11 positions match TRBD2. Germline V CDR1 and CDR2: SEHNR, FQNEAQ (reference sequence). CDR3 size: 18 residues. V lost 5 bases and J lost 2; bases outside the gene matches: 14. The CDR3 loop is CASSTPEGGLAATYEQYF. Here the CDR3 DNA reads TGTGCCAGCAGCACACCCGAGGGGGGACTAGCGGCAACCTACGAGCAGTACTTC. The entire variable domain, with the rest obtained from reference TRBV7-9 and TRBJ2-7, is as follows: DTGVSQNPRHKITKRGQNVTFRCDPISEHNRLYWYRQTLGQGPEFLTYFQNEAQLEKSRLLSDRFSAERPKGSFSTLEIQRTEQGDSAMYLCASSTPEGGLAATYEQYFGPGTRLTVT.

As concerns this clone: Other DNA sequences in this specimen translate into the identical CDR3. The chain recombines TRBV7-6 with TRBJ2-7; D gene uncertain. The V end lost 5 bases, the J end lost 3 bases, and 8 bases lay between the germline ends. Germline CDR1 and CDR2: SGHVS and FNYEAQ. This CDR3 is 12 amino acids long. The CDR3 here is CASSPSGYEQYF. The CDR3 DNA reads as TGTGCCAGCAGCCCCAGTGGCTACGAGCAGTACTTC.

The chain joins TRBV6-5 to TRBJ2-1; D perhaps matches TRBD2 (6 bases). The CDR3 length is 15 residues. Looked up from germline, CDR1 is MNHEY and CDR2 is SVGAGI. Trimming removed 5 bases from V and 9 bases from J, with 20 bases in between. The DNA for the CDR3 is TGTGCCAGCAGTCCCGGGACTTTTTCTAAGGGTGAGCAGTTCTTC. Its translation is CASSPGTFSKGEQFF.

This sequence joins TRBV6-5 and TRBJ1-5, with D hard to call. The ends were cut back, 0 bases at V and 7 bases at J, with 7 bases in the middle. In germline, CDR1 is MNHEY, CDR2 SVGAGI. The CDR3 runs to 13 residues. The CDR3 nucleotides read TGTGCCAGCAGTTACTCTGTTAACCAGCCCCAGCATTTT. Residues: CASSYSVNQPQHF.